This note documents a single TCR beta chain sequence. What it recognizes is unknown. Given a much more abundant clone one base away, this may be a read error. Germline loops: CDR1 SGHTA, CDR2 FQGNSA. CDR3 length: 14 amino acids. V lost 1 base and J lost 5; bases outside the gene matches: 4. One entry per CDR3 protein, called by TCRdb with MiXCR from the reads. The sample carries 35,000 to 55,000 distinct CDR3 sequences, under 20% recorded once. These data come from a study of T cell repertoires in cytomegalovirus infection. The wider study: Public TCR beta signatures were indicative of both CMV infection and a matching HLA type. Study conclusions and caveats: HLA-C-restricted CMV clonotypes gave the most frequent clonotype in two of eight donors.

The chain joins TRBV7-2 to TRBJ2-7; 8 nucleotides line up with TRBD2. Sequenced material: CD8+ T cells from cultured PBMCs, taken from culture after CMV antigen stimulation. The sequence was obtained from a human donor in good health (CMV status not recorded). Some clones in this sample may be carry-over from other donors' samples. The CDR3, as DNA: TGTGCCAGCAGCTTAGAGGGACTAGTAAACGAGCAGTACTTC. This codes for CASSLEGLVNEQYF.